Sequencing of this T cell receptor (beta chain) was carried out in a study of neurological immune-mediated disorders. Findings and limits, study-wide: The greatest degree of TCR clonal expansion was observed in HTLV-1-associated myelopathy, with the lowest in multiple sclerosis, below that of healthy controls.

Time point of the sample: longitudinal time-point 1 (baseline). Germline CDR1 is DFQATT and CDR2 is SNEGSKA (reference sequence). V was shortened by 6 bases and J by 5 bases, with 22 bases between the two germline ends. The CDR3 spans 15 residues. The cDNA was synthesized by means of template-switch 5'RACE, which was carried out with 10-nucleotide random UMIs. MiXCR was run by TCRdb on the 5' RACE reads, yielding one entry per CDR3 protein. The sample records 71,000 or so distinct CDR3 sequences, roughly an eighth being singletons. This clonotype was recorded a few times. Its target is unknown. This rearrangement joins TRBV20-1 to TRBJ2-5; D uncertain. What was sequenced was PBMCs. This TCR was recovered from a female donor with HTLV-1-associated myelopathy (HAM/TSP). CDR3 sequence (DNA): TGCAGTGCCCCGCCTATCCGGCGCTCCGGGGAGACCCAGTACTTC. This sequence encodes CSAPPIRRSGETQYF.